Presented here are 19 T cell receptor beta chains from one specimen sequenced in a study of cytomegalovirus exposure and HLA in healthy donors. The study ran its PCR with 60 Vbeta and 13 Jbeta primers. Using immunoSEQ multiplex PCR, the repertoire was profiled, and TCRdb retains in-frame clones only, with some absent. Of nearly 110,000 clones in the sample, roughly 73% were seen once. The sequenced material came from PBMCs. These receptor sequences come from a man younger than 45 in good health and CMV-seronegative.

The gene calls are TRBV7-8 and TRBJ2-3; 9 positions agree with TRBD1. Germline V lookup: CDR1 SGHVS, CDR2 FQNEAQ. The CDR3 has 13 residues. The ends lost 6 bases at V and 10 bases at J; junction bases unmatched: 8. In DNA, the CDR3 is TGTGCCAGCAGACAAACAGGGGGCGGCGCGCAGTATTTT. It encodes CASRQTGGGAQYF.

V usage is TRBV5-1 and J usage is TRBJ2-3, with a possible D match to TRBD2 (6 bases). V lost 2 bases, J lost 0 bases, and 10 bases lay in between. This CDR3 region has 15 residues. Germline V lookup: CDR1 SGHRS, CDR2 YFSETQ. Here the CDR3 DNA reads TGCGCCAGCAGCTTACTTGGGGGGAGCACAGATACGCAGTATTTT. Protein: CASSLLGGSTDTQYF. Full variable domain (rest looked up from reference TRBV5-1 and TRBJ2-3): KAGVTQTPRYLIKTRGQQVTLSCSPISGHRSVSWYQQTPGQGLQFLFEYFSETQRNKGNFPGRFSGRQFSNSRSEMNVSTLELGDSALYLCASSLLGGSTDTQYFGPGTRLTVL.

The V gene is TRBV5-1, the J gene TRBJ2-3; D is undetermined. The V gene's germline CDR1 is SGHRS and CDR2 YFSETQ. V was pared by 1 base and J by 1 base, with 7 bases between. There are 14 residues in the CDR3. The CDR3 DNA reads TGCGCCAGCAGCTTGTATCAGGGCACAGATACGCAGTATTTT. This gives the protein CASSLYQGTDTQYF.

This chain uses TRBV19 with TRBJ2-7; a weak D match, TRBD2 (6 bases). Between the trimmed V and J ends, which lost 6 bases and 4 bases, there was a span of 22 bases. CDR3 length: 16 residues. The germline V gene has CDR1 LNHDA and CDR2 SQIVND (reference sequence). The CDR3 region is CASSQDSGYEGYEQYF. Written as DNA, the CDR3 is TGTGCCAGTAGCCAAGATAGCGGTTACGAAGGGTACGAGCAGTACTTC.

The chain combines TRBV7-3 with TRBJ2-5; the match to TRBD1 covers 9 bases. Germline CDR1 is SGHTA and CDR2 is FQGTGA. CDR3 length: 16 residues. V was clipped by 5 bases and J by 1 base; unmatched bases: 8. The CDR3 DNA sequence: TGTGCCAGCAGCCAAACAGGGGGCGCCAGCCAAGAGACCCAGTACTTC. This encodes CASSQTGGASQETQYF.

The CDR3 reads CASSEDFSTTGVGYEQYF. The CDR3 coding sequence is TGCGCCAGCAGTGAGGATTTCTCTACGACAGGGGTAGGGTACGAGCAGTACTTC. The gene calls are TRBV10-1 and TRBJ2-7; 8 positions match TRBD1. Germline V gene lookup returns CDR1 WNHNN and CDR2 SYGVQD (reference sequence). The CDR3 covers 18 residues. J gave up 4 bases and V 2 bases, and 16 bases lay outside the gene matches.

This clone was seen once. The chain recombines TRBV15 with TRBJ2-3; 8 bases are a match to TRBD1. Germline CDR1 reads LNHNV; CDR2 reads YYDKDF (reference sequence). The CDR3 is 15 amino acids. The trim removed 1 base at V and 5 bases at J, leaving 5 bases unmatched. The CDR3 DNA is TGTGCCACCAGCAGAGGTCCGACAGGGGTAGATACGCAGTATTTT. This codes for CATSRGPTGVDTQYF.

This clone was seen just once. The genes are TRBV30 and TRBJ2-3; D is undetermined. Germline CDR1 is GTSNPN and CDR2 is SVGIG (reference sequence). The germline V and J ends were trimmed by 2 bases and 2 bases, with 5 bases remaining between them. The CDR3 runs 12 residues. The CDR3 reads CAWSPPTDTQYF. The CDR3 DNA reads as TGTGCCTGGAGTCCTCCCACAGATACGCAGTATTTT.

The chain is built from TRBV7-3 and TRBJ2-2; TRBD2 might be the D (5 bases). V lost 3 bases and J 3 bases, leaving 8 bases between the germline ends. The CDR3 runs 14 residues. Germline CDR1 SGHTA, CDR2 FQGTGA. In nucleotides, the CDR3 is TGTGCCAGCAGCTTTAGAGCGGACACCGGGGAGCTGTTTTTT. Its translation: CASSFRADTGELFF.

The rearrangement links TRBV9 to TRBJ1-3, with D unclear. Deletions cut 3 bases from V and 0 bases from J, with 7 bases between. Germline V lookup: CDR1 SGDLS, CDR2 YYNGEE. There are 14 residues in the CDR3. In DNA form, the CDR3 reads TGTGCCAGCAGCGCCGGTCGCTCTGGAAACACCATATATTTT. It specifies CASSAGRSGNTIYF.

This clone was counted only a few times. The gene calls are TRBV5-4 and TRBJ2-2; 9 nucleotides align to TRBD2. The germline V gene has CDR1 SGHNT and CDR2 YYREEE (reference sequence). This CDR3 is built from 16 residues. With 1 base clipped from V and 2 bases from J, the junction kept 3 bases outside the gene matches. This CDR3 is CASSLPLAGNTGELFF. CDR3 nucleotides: TGTGCCAGCAGCTTGCCACTAGCGGGTAACACCGGGGAGCTGTTTTTT. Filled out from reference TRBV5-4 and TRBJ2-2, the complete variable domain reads ETGVTQSPTHLIKTRGQQVTLRCSSQSGHNTVSWYQQALGQGPQFIFQYYREEENGRGNFPPRFSGLQFPNYSSELNVNALELDDSALYLCASSLPLAGNTGELFFGEGSRLTVL.

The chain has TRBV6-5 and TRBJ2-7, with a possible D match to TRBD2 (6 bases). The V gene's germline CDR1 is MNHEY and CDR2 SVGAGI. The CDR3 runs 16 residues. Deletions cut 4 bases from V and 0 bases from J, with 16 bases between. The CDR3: CASSSPRGINSYEQYF. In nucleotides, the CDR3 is TGTGCCAGCAGTTCCCCTCGCGGGATTAACTCCTACGAGCAGTACTTC.

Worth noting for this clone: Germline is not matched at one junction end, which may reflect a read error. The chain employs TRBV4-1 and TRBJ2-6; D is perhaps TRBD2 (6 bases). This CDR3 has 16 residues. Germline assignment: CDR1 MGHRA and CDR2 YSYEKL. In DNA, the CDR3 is TGCGCCAGCAGCATCGCAGCGGGCTCTGAGGCCAACGTCCTGACTTTC. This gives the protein CASSIAAGSEANVLTF.

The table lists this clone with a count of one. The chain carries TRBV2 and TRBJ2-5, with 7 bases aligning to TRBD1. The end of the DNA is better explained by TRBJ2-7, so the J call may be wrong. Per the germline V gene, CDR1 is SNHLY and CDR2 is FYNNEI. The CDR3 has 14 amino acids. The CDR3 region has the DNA TGTGCCAGCAGTGCACAGGGGATCACCTACGAGCAGTACTTC. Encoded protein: CASSAQGITYEQYF.

CDR3 in amino acids: CASSLYGSIDEQFF. DNA of the CDR3: TGTGCCAGCAGTTTATATGGGAGTATCGATGAGCAGTTCTTC. The rearrangement joins TRBV28 to TRBJ2-1, with D possibly being TRBD2 (5 bases). The CDR3 loop spans 14 amino acids. V shed 1 base and J shed 8 bases, with 12 bases lying between them. In germline, CDR1 is MDHEN, CDR2 SYDVKM.

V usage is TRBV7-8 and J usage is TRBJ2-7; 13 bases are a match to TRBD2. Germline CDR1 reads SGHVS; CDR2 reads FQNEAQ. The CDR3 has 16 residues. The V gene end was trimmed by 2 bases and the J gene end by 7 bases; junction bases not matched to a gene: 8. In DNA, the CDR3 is TGTGCCAGCAGCTTATCTGGACTAGCGGGAGTGTGGGAGCAGTACTTC. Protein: CASSLSGLAGVWEQYF.

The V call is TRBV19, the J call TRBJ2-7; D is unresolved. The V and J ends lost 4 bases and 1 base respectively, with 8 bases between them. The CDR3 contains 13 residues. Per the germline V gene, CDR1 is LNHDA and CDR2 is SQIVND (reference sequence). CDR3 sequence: CASSRQGSYEQYF. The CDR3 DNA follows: TGTGCCAGTAGTAGACAAGGATCCTACGAGCAGTACTTC.

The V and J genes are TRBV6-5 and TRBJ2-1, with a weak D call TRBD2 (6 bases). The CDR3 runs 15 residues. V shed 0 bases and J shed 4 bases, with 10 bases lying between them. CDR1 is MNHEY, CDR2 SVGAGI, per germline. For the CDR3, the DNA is TGTGCCAGCAGTTACTCGGAGACTAGATACAATGAGCAGTTCTTC. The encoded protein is CASSYSETRYNEQFF.

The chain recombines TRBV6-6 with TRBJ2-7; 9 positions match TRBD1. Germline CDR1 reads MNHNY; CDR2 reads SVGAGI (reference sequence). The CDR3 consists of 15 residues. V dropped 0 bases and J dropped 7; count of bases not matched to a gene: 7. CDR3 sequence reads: CASSYSGTGSTEQYF. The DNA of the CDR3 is TGTGCCAGCAGTTACTCCGGGACAGGGTCAACAGAGCAGTACTTC.